Listed below are T cell receptor beta chains from one sample, sequenced in a study of blood T cell repertoires in COVID-19. Sequenced by immunoSEQ multiplex PCR; TCRdb stores in-frame clones only, minus some. Seen here are roughly 370,000 clones, approximately 87% observed once, and the top ten hold 10%. Sequenced input: PBMCs or T cells enriched from blood (not recorded which). Every receptor here comes from a woman in her fifties or sixties who had recovered from COVID-19. The CDR3 runs from the conserved cysteine through the conserved F or W. A D gene is named only where the DNA matches it firmly. Clone size, where shown, is once, few, many, or a class for clones that have expanded.

j_call v_call d_call clone_size cdr3_nt cdr3_aa
TRBJ2-7 TRBV27 TRBD1 - TGTGCCAGCAGTTACGACAGGGGGCTTAACGAGCAGTACTTC CASSYDRGLNEQYF
TRBJ2-7 TRBV25-1 - - TGTGCCAGCAGTGGTATGTCGGTCTACGAGCAGTACTTC CASSGMSVYEQYF
TRBJ1-2 TRBV6-2/TRBV6-3 TRBD1 - TGTGCCAGCAGTCCGACAGGGAACTATGGCTACACCTTC CASSPTGNYGYTF
TRBJ2-3 TRBV28 - once TGTGCCAGCAGTCCAGACCCGAGGGCTAGCACAGATACGCAGTATTTT CASSPDPRASTDTQYF
TRBJ1-5 TRBV30 - - TGTGCCTGGAGTGGCAGTAGAGGTCAGCCCCAGCATTTT CAWSGSRGQPQHF
TRBJ1-4 TRBV7-8 TRBD1 - TGTGCCAGCAGCTTCGAACAGGGGGCACCTAATGAAAAACTGTTTTTT CASSFEQGAPNEKLFF
TRBJ1-4 TRBV3-1/TRBV3-2 - - TGTGCCAGCAGCCAAGATCAAGGACCCGGAGGTACTAATCAAAAACTGTTTTTT CASSQDQGPGGTNQKLFF
TRBJ1-6 TRBV18 TRBD1 once TGTGCCAGCTCACCGGGACAGGGGTCGACACCCCTCCACTTT CASSPGQGSTPLHF
TRBJ1-5 TRBV5-6 - - TGTGCCAGCAGCTTGGGGTCGGAGCCCCAGCATTTT CASSLGSEPQHF
TRBJ2-7 TRBV7-9 TRBD1 once TGTGCCAGCAGTCCCGGGACAGGGAGACACGAGCAGTACTTC CASSPGTGRHEQYF
TRBJ1-2 TRBV7-9 - - TGTGCCAGCAGCGACCTCGGGGGAGATGGCTACACCTTC CASSDLGGDGYTF
TRBJ1-2 TRBV5-1 - - TGCGCCAGCAGACCGCCCATCGACACCGCGGGGGGCTACACCTTC CASRPPIDTAGGYTF
TRBJ1-1 TRBV11-2 TRBD1 - TGTGCCAGCAGTCCTCGGGACAGGCGGAACACTGAAGCTTTCTTT CASSPRDRRNTEAFF
TRBJ1-4 TRBV2 TRBD1 - TGTGCCAGCAGGGACACAGGGGGCGCAAAAGGGGATGCAACTAATGAAAAACTGTTTTTT CASRDTGGAKGDATNEKLFF
TRBJ2-2 TRBV4-3 - - TGCGCCAGCAGCCAAGACTTAGTTGGGGCGCGACTAGCCGGGGAGCTGTTTTTT CASSQDLVGARLAGELFF
TRBJ1-6 TRBV9 TRBD1 - TGTGCCAGCAGCGAGTCGGACAGGGGGAATTCACCCCTCCACTTT CASSESDRGNSPLHF
TRBJ1-6 TRBV18 TRBD1 - TGTGCCAGCTCCCCGGACAGGGAGAATTCACCCCTCCACTTT CASSPDRENSPLHF
TRBJ1-6 TRBV25-1 TRBD1 - TGTGCCAGCAGTGATACAGGGGGCTATAATTCACCCCTCCACTTT CASSDTGGYNSPLHF
TRBJ2-7 TRBV7-9 - - TGTGCCAGCAGCTTATTCGGGGTATCCGACGAGCAGTACTTC CASSLFGVSDEQYF
TRBJ1-3 TRBV28 - - TGTGCCAGCAGTTTATCGGGCAGGGTAAACACCATATATTTT CASSLSGRVNTIYF
TRBJ1-2 TRBV7-8 TRBD1 - TGTGCCAGCAGCTCCGACAGGGGACACTATGGCTACACCTTC CASSSDRGHYGYTF
TRBJ1-5 TRBV3-1/TRBV3-2 - few TGTGCCAGCAGCCAATATAGTGGTAGCAATCAGCCCCAGCATTTT CASSQYSGSNQPQHF
TRBJ1-1 TRBV4-1 TRBD1 - TGCGCCAGCAGCCCCGGGACAGGGCTTGACGGCACTGAAGCTTTCTTT CASSPGTGLDGTEAFF
TRBJ2-1 TRBV4-1 TRBD2 - TGCGCCAGCAGCCAATCGAATAGCGGGGGGAAACTGGGGGAGCAGTTCTTC CASSQSNSGGKLGEQFF
TRBJ2-5 TRBV2 TRBD2 - TGTGCCAGCAGTGCCAGCGGGGGGGCCGATATAGAGACCCAGTACTTC CASSASGGADIETQYF
TRBJ1-6 TRBV2 - - TGTGCCAGCAGCTTTCAGGGCTCGGCGCCCCTCCACTTT CASSFQGSAPLHF
TRBJ1-1 TRBV2 TRBD1 - TGTGCCAGCAGCAGGGACAGGCTAATCAACACTGAAGCTTTCTTT CASSRDRLINTEAFF
TRBJ1-6 TRBV3-1/TRBV3-2 TRBD1 - TGTGCCAGCAGGCATAAGACAGGGGGCAATTCACCCCTCCACTTT CASRHKTGGNSPLHF
TRBJ1-4 TRBV5-1 - - TGCGCCAGCAGCTATGAGACAGGACTTAATGAAAAACTGTTTTTT CASSYETGLNEKLFF
TRBJ1-3 TRBV6-5 - - TGTGCCAGCAGTCGACAGGAAAGCTCTGGAAACACCATATATTTT CASSRQESSGNTIYF
TRBJ2-7 TRBV10-3 TRBD1 - TGTGCCATCAGTGTGGGGACAGGGATCGAGCAGTACTTC CAISVGTGIEQYF
TRBJ1-2 TRBV18 - - TGTGCCAGCTCTCCCAACTCTGAGGTATATGGCTACACCTTC CASSPNSEVYGYTF
TRBJ1-3 TRBV27 - - TGTGCCAGCAGAACTACCTCTGGAAACACCATATATTTT CASRTTSGNTIYF
TRBJ2-2 TRBV4-1 TRBD2 - TGCGCCAGCAGTCACCTAGCGGGGGGCACCGGGGAGCTGTTTTTT CASSHLAGGTGELFF
TRBJ2-1 TRBV5-1 TRBD2 - TGCGCCAGCAGCTTGGAGCGGGGGGCCCACAATGAGCAGTTCTTC CASSLERGAHNEQFF
TRBJ2-7 TRBV27 - - TGTGCCAGCAGTTCGACTCGGGATAATTACGAGCAGTACTTC CASSSTRDNYEQYF
TRBJ2-3 TRBV9 - - TGTGCCAGCAGCCCACAGGAGTGGGCCCGCACAGATACGCAGTATTTT CASSPQEWARTDTQYF
TRBJ1-1 TRBV6-5 - - TGTGCCAGCAGTTTCTCCCGGGGGGCCGCTGAAGCTTTCTTT CASSFSRGAAEAFF
TRBJ2-1 TRBV2 TRBD1 once TGTGCCAGCAGTCAAGAACAGGGGTGGCAACAGTTCTTC CASSQEQGWQQFF
TRBJ1-2 TRBV24-1 - - TGTGCCACCAGTGACGGTCGTGGCTACACCTTC CATSDGRGYTF
TRBJ1-1 TRBV18 - - TGTGCCAGCTCACCGCGTTGGGGGGGCACTGAAGCTTTCTTT CASSPRWGGTEAFF
TRBJ1-2 TRBV30 - few TGTGCCTCTCAAGGGGACATCTATGGCTACACCTTC CASQGDIYGYTF
TRBJ2-5 TRBV9 TRBD2 - TGTGCCAGCAGCGTTGGCGGGGGGGCCGGGGAGACCCAGTACTTC CASSVGGGAGETQYF
TRBJ2-3 TRBV11-3 - - TGTGCCAGCAGCCCTTCTTCGCGGGATACGCAGTATTTT CASSPSSRDTQYF
TRBJ2-7 TRBV6-5 TRBD2 - TGTGCCAGCAGTTACTCGGGACTAGCGGGGGCTGAGCAGTACTTC CASSYSGLAGAEQYF
TRBJ1-2 TRBV12-3/TRBV12-4 - - TGTGCCAGCGGCCCCTCGGAGGGCTACACCTTC CASGPSEGYTF
TRBJ1-3 TRBV7-8 - - TGTGCCAGCAGCTTAGACTCGGGACAACTCTCTGGAAACACCATATATTTT CASSLDSGQLSGNTIYF
TRBJ2-7 TRBV6-5 TRBD2 - TGTGCCAGCAGCTTGGCGGGGGGATACTACGAGCAGTACTTC CASSLAGGYYEQYF
TRBJ1-2 TRBV30 - - TGTGCCTGGACTACGGGGAACTATGGCTACACCTTC CAWTTGNYGYTF
TRBJ2-1 TRBV27 TRBD1 - TGTGCCAGCAGACTAGACAGGGTCAAGTCTTTATTCAATGAGCAGTTCTTC CASRLDRVKSLFNEQFF
TRBJ2-3 TRBV7-3 - - TGTGCCAGCAGCCCAGTAAGCACAGATACGCAGTATTTT CASSPVSTDTQYF
TRBJ2-1 TRBV27 - - TGTGCCAGCAGCCGCCCGGGGATCTACAATGAGCAGTTCTTC CASSRPGIYNEQFF
TRBJ1-2 TRBV7-8 - - TGTGCCAGCAGCCAAAGGGGGTATGGCTACACCTTC CASSQRGYGYTF
TRBJ1-2 TRBV12-5 TRBD1 - TGTGCTAGTGGTTTGGAACACTCGGACAGGGCTGATGGCTACACCTTC CASGLEHSDRADGYTF
TRBJ2-2 TRBV7-6 - - TGTGCCAGCAGCTTAGAAGTGGTCGGGAGCACCGGGGAGCTGTTTTTT CASSLEVVGSTGELFF
TRBJ2-7 TRBV5-1 TRBD2 - TGCGCCAGCAGCACAGCGGGGGGGTACGAGCAGTACTTC CASSTAGGYEQYF
TRBJ1-3 TRBV21-1 - - TGTGCCAGCAACCGGACAGGGTGTTTTGGAAACACCATATATTTT CASNRTGCFGNTIYF
TRBJ1-5 TRBV19 - - TGTGCCAGTAGTATCACAAAACAGCAGCCCCAGCATTTT CASSITKQQPQHF
TRBJ1-6 TRBV14 - - TGTGCCAGCAGCCAAGGGTTTTACCGGGGGGGTACGTCACCCCTCCACTTT CASSQGFYRGGTSPLHF
TRBJ2-1 TRBV6-5 - - TGTGCCAGCTCCGGGACTGGGGTTTTGGAGCAGTTCTTC CASSGTGVLEQFF